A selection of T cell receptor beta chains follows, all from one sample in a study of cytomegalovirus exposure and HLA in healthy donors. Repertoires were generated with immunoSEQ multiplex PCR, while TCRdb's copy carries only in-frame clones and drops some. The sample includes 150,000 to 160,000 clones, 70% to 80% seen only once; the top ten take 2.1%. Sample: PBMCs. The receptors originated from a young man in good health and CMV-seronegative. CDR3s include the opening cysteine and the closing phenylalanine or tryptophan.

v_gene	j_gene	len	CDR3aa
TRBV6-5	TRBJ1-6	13	CASSSARDSPLHF
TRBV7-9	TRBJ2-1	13	CASSLSSYNEQFF
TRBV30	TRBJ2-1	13	CAWREQGPDEQFF
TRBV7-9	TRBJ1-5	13	CASSFGANQPQHF
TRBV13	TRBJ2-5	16	CASSLEAPSGQETQYF
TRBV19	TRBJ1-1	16	CASSPWTGAMNTEAFF
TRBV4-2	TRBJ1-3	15	CASSQEAGSGNTIYF
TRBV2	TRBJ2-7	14	CASSERGSSYEQYF
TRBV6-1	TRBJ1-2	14	CASSFGQGDYGYTF
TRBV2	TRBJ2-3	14	CASSGGLSTDTQYF
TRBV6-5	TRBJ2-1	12	CASRTVTREQFF
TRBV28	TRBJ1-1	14	CASTTGALNTEAFF
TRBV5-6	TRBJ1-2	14	CASSPGTGISGYTF
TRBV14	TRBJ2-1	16	CASSQETFSSYNEQFF
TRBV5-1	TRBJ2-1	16	CASSLGAGQPDNEQFF
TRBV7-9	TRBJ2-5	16	CASSLGDRGIQETQYF
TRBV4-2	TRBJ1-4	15	CASSPPGQRNEKLFF
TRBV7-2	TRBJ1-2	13	CASSPYRVGGYTF
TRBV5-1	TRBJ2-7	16	CASSSISGGFTYEQYF
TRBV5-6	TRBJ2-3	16	CASSFTTSGATDTQYF
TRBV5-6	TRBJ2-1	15	CASSPDPGMIGEQFF
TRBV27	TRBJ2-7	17	CASSLYSPGTLSYEQYF
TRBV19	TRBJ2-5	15	CASNCFGTAQETQYF
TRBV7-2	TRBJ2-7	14	CASSLAGVAYEQYF
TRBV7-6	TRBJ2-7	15	CASSLDRDHPYEQYF
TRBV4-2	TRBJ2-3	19	CASSQGGQGGRFGTDTQYF
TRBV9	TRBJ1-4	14	CASSYSTGFEKLFF
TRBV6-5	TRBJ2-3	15	CASREGGANTDTQYF
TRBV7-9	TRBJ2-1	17	CASSFPGLAGAFTEQFF
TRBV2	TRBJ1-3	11	CATRTGNTIYF
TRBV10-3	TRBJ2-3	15	CAIRTGGISTDTQYF
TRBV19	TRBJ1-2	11	CASSIQYGYTF
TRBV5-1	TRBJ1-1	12	CASSTERSEAFF
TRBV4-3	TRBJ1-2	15	CASSQDRVGGYGYTF
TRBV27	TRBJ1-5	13	CASSSVSNQPQHF
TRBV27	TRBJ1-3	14	CASALGHASNTIYF
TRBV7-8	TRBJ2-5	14	CASRQTGTRETQYF
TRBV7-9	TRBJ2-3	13	CASSSEGGDTQYF
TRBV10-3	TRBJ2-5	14	CAISEPQIQETQYF
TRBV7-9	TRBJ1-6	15	CASSWTGSLNSPLHF
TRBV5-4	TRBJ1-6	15	CASTPGQGTNSPLHF
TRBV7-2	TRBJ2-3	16	CASSSRLAGVIDTQYF
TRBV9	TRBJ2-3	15	CASSVVATSTDTQYF
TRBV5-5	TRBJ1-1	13	CASSPGHNTEAFF
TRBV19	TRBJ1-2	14	CASSIPGLDYGYTF
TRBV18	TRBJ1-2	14	CASSPPEGVGGYTF
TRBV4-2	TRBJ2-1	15	CASSLVGQGDNEQFF
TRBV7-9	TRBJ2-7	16	CASSTTGTGGDLKQYF
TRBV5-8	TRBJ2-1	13	CASSSDSYNEQFF
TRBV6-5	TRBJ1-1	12	CASSYPYAEAFF
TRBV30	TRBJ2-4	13	CAWSVEAKNIQYF
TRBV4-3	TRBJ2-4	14	CASSQDLTANIQYF
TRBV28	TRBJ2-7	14	CASIRGPGTYEQYF
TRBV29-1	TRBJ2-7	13	CSANSGGDYEQYF
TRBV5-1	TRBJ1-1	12	CASSLGATEAFF
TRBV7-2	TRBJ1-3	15	CASSAQALSGNTIYF
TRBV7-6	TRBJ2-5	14	CASSRGQGRETQYF
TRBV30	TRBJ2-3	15	CAWSMGLASTDTQYF
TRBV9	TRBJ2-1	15	CASSVASDSYNEQFF
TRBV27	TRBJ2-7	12	CASSLDRVVQYF